The T cell receptor (beta chain) described here comes from a study of T cell clonality in common variable immunodeficiency. In its sample, this clone was seen many times. Its antigen remains unknown. The CDR3 is cut off 3 residues early in the read; its end comes from the germline J gene. The assay was immunoSEQ multiplex PCR, and TCRdb's table has in-frame clones only and misses some. The record shows around 17,000 clones for this sample, with no singletons present. Patients had low serum IgG, IgA and/or IgM and specific antibody deficiency. Blood samples were heparinized, 5 to 8 ml per donor. Overall study results and limits: In common variable immunodeficiency, TCR beta chains reportedly carried fewer deletions and N-nucleotide insertions.

CDR1 and CDR2 (germline): LGHDT, YNNKEL (reference sequence). Trimming stripped 8 bases from V and 4 bases from J, with 14 bases between. CDR3 size: 13 residues. The receptor was derived from a human donor with common variable immunodeficiency. The sequencing sample was made of peripheral blood mononuclear cells. This chain joins TRBV3-1 (or the pseudogene TRBV3-2) and TRBJ1-1; tentative D call: TRBD1 (6 bases). This CDR3 reads CASAGGGVTEAFF. CDR3 DNA (partial): TGTGCCAGCGCCGGCGGGGGCGTCACTGAA.